A single T cell receptor beta chain is shown here with its context. As yet, its antigen is unknown. The sample belongs to a study of Ad26.COV2.S vaccination and SARS-CoV-2 variants. The CDR3 loop spans 14 amino acids. The germline V gene encodes CDR1 SEHNR and CDR2 FQNEAQ (reference sequence). V lost 1 base and J lost 2, with 9 bases in between. Assay used: immunoSEQ multiplex PCR; TCRdb lists only in-frame clones, some missing. The table shows about 680,000 clones, with roughly 90% occurring only once. Treatment indicated: 15 to 20 received Ad26.COV2.S at low or high dose, single or two shots; five or six received placebo; per-sample allocation not given. Repertoires come from day 63 after the first vaccine or placebo injection. It was Wuhan-strain SARS-CoV-2 spike that the Ad26 vaccine vector expressed. Study observations and caveats: In vaccinated individuals, spike-specific CD8+ and CD4+ T cell responses reportedly displayed substantial breadth. In TCR breadth and depth analyses, total T cell responses may have been underestimated.

The input for sequencing was peripheral blood, taken in a trial of Ad26.COV2.S vaccine versus placebo. The chain has TRBV7-9 and TRBJ2-7, with unresolved D. The clonotype originates from a person between 18 and 60 years old who received the Ad26.COV2.S COVID-19 vaccine or a placebo. The CDR3 DNA sequence: TGTGCCAGCAGCTTAGGAGACACCACCTACGAGCAGTACTTC. The encoded protein is CASSLGDTTYEQYF.